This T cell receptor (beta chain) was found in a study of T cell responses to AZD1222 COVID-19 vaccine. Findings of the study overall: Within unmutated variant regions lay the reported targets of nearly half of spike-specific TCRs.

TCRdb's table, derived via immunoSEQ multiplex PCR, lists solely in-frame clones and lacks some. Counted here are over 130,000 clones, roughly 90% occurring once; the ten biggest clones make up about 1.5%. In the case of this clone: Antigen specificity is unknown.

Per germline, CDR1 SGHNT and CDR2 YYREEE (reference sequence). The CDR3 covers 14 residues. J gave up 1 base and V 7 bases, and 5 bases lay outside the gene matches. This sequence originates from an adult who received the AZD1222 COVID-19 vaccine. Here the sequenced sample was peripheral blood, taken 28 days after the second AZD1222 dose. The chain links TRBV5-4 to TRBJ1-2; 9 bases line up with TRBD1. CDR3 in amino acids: CASYGQGSNYGYTF. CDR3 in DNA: TGTGCCAGCTACGGACAGGGGAGTAACTATGGCTACACCTTC.